This T cell receptor beta chain was captured by sequencing in a study of beta chain features in type 1 diabetes. Findings and limits, study-wide: Within each of all four CD4+ subsets, Type 1 diabetes patients had TCRB CDR3s that were moderately but significantly shorter. It was among patients, rather than healthy donors, that naive, central memory and Treg TCRB repertoires appeared more similar. Possibly, sequencing cDNA over-represented cells that had high TCR expression levels.

The CDR3 has 15 amino acids. CDR1 and CDR2 (germline): SGHTA, FQGNSA. V gave up 3 bases and J gave up 4 bases; unmatched junction bases: 8. On this clone: Its antigen is unidentified.

Every isolated RNA sample was fully reverse transcribed, so sequencing captured expressed TCRB transcripts. The average read count of naive, central memory and regulatory T cell samples was approximately 4 million. Data came from immunoSEQ multiplex PCR; TCRdb stores just in-frame clones and leaves some out. The repertoire includes hundreds of thousands of clones, more than 12% of them detected once, and approximately 0.043% sits in the top ten. The sequenced sample consisted of naive CD4+ T cells from blood. This TCR came from a man aged 18 to 29 with type 1 diabetes. V usage is TRBV7-2 and J usage is TRBJ2-5; 7 nucleotides align to TRBD2. The CDR3 DNA sequence: TGTGCCAGCAGCTTGCAACGGGGGGAGGCAGAGACCCAGTACTTC. Its translation: CASSLQRGEAETQYF.